The 20 T cell receptor beta chains below were found in one sample sequenced in a study of regulatory T cells in long-lasting Graves disease. Both iRepertoire HTBI primers and Arm-PCR of CDR3 regions were used to build the TCR beta libraries. TCRdb processed the multiplex PCR reads anew with MiXCR; each CDR3 protein has one entry. The sample shows fewer than 350,000 distinct CDR3 sequences, 15% to 20% of them seen only once. Indicated time point: newly diagnosed GD, antithyroid drugs for less than 3 months. The TCR library was made from RNA extracted from PBMCs. This sample comprised peripheral blood mononuclear cells (PBMCs), obtained at new diagnosis, from a patient treated with antithyroid drugs. All receptors come from a female donor with Graves disease.

This chain joins TRBV6-2 or TRBV6-3 and TRBJ1-1; TRBD1 might be the D (5 bases). Trimming cost V 6 bases and J 4 bases, with 18 bases left between them. Germline V gene sequence: CDR1 MNHEY, CDR2 SVGEGT. The CDR3 contains 15 residues. The CDR3 DNA is TGTGCCAGCAGCAGACAGCCCCAGGGAGGCACTGAAGCTTTCTTT. Residues: CASSRQPQGGTEAFF.

This clonotype was seen at least ten times. The V gene is TRBV6-1, the J gene TRBJ1-4; 9 nucleotides align to TRBD1. The germline CDR1 and CDR2 sequences are MNHNS and SASEGT. With 7 bases clipped from V and 6 bases from J, the junction kept 6 bases outside the gene matches. The CDR3 runs to 14 residues. The CDR3 nucleotides read TGTGCCAGCAAACTCGACAGGGGGGATGAAAAACTGTTTTTT. Translating it yields CASKLDRGDEKLFF.

The sample holds many counts of this clonotype. V is TRBV11-1 and J is TRBJ2-5, with D tentatively TRBD1 (6 bases). Germline V CDR1 and CDR2: SGHAT, FQDESV (reference sequence). This CDR3 has 15 residues. Trimming cost V 1 base and J 2 bases, with 11 bases left between them. CDR3 sequence (DNA): TGTGCCAGCAGCTTAGGACAGGTCGCGCAAGAGACCCAGTACTTC. Residues: CASSLGQVAQETQYF.

In this sample, this clonotype turned up many times. This chain uses TRBV6-5 with TRBJ2-7; a weak D match, TRBD2 (5 bases). V was cut by 0 bases and J by 3 bases, with 18 bases left in between. Per germline, CDR1 MNHEY and CDR2 SVGAGI. There are 17 residues in the CDR3. The CDR3 reads CASSYSALVEEFYEQYF. The CDR3 DNA is TGTGCCAGCAGTTACTCAGCGCTAGTGGAGGAGTTCTACGAGCAGTACTTC.

This clonotype was picked up a small number of times. The chain combines TRBV5-1 with TRBJ2-1, with TRBD2 matching 8 bases. The germline V gene encodes CDR1 SGHRS and CDR2 YFSETQ. Trimming took 2 bases from V and 2 from J; bases not matched to a gene: 3. The CDR3 totals 15 residues. This CDR3 reads CASSFGGGTYNEQFF. In DNA, the CDR3 is TGCGCCAGCAGCTTCGGGGGGGGGACCTACAATGAGCAGTTCTTC.

Many counts were recorded for this clonotype. The V call is TRBV7-8, the J call TRBJ2-1; D is possibly TRBD2 (5 bases). CDR1 and CDR2 from the germline V gene are SGHVS and FQNEAQ. This CDR3 comprises 18 residues. Trimming took 4 bases from V and 4 from J, leaving 23 bases between them. The CDR3 spells CASSSSGRRKEIYNEQFF. CDR3 bases: TGTGCCAGCAGCTCCTCGGGAAGGCGAAAAGAGATATACAATGAGCAGTTCTTC. Looking up the rest from reference TRBV7-8 and TRBJ2-1 gives the full variable domain: GAGVSQSPRYKVAKRGQDVALRCDPISGHVSLFWYQQALGQGPEFLTYFQNEAQLDKSGLPSDRFFAERPEGSVSTLKIQRTQQEDSAVYLCASSSSGRRKEIYNEQFFGPGTRLTVL.

This clonotype was counted many times. Sequence at one end of the junction differs from germline and may be a read error. The rearrangement links TRBV6-1 to TRBJ2-3; 9 nucleotides match TRBD2. The CDR3 extends over 12 amino acids. CDR1 and CDR2 (germline): MNHNS, SASEGT. CDR3 nucleotide sequence: TGTGCCAGCGGGACTAGCAGAGATACGCAGTATTTT. It codes for CASGTSRDTQYF.

The CDR3 loop reads CAIAPDTGELFF. The CDR3 nucleotides are TGTGCCATCGCACCGGACACCGGGGAGCTGTTTTTT. This chain joins TRBV10-3 and TRBJ2-2, with D uncertain. V lost 8 bases and J 3 bases, leaving 7 bases between the germline ends. Germline CDR1 ENHRY, CDR2 SYGVKD. CDR3 length: 12 residues.

The chain has TRBV15 and TRBJ1-4, with unresolved D. Trimming took off 0 bases at V and 12 bases at J, with 5 bases between the two ends. CDR1 is LNHNV, CDR2 YYDKDF, per germline (reference sequence). The CDR3 consists of 11 residues. This CDR3 reads CATSRDIELFF. The DNA for the CDR3 is TGTGCCACCAGCAGAGACATCGAACTGTTTTTT.

This clonotype was seen ten or more times. The chain carries TRBV5-1 and TRBJ2-5; 8 bases map to TRBD1. The germline V gene encodes CDR1 SGHRS and CDR2 YFSETQ. Trimming at V came to 4 bases and at J to 6 bases, leaving 14 bases not matched to a gene. The CDR3 consists of 16 residues. The CDR3 region is CASSQTKSDRVKTQYF. In nucleotides, the CDR3 is TGCGCCAGCAGCCAGACAAAGTCGGACAGGGTGAAGACCCAGTACTTC.

With respect to this clonotype: A read error may be the cause here, since a much bigger clone is one base away. The gene calls are TRBV5-1 and TRBJ2-1; D remains unclear. The CDR3 covers 15 residues. The V end lost 3 bases, the J end lost 7 bases, and 17 bases lay between the germline ends. Per germline, CDR1 SGHRS and CDR2 YFSETQ. CDR3 DNA sequence: TGCGCCAGCAGCTACTCATTTACTTATCCGAATGAGCAGTTCTTC. The encoded protein is CASSYSFTYPNEQFF.

This clonotype was picked up many times. The chain has TRBV11-1 and TRBJ2-2, with 7 bases matching TRBD1. This CDR3 contains 15 residues. CDR1 SGHAT and CDR2 FQDESV come from the germline V gene (reference sequence). The ends lost 7 bases at V and 0 bases at J; junction bases unmatched: 5. DNA of the CDR3: TGTGCCAGCACCCAAACAGGGGCGAACACCGGGGAGCTGTTTTTT. It is translated as CASTQTGANTGELFF.

This clonotype has ten or more counts. The chain combines TRBV13 with TRBJ2-1; D possibly matches TRBD1 or TRBD2 (5 bases each). This CDR3 comprises 14 residues. Trimming stripped 5 bases from V and 7 bases from J, with 15 bases between. The germline CDR1 and CDR2 sequences are PRHDT and FYEKMQ (reference sequence). The CDR3 spells CASSQGVPGNEQFF. CDR3 nucleotide sequence: TGTGCCAGCAGCCAAGGGGTTCCGGGGAATGAGCAGTTCTTC.

This clonotype was counted at least ten times. It may be a read error: a sequence one base away is much more abundant. This sequence joins TRBV11-2 and TRBJ2-7; D perhaps matches TRBD1 (5 bases). Germline-derived CDR1 and CDR2 are SGHAT and FQNNGV. The CDR3 totals 14 residues. The V gene lost 1 base and the J gene lost 5 bases, with 12 bases spanning the gap. Here the CDR3 reads CASSLGGRVHEQYF. CDR3 DNA sequence: TGTGCCAGCAGCTTAGGTGGCAGGGTCCACGAGCAGTACTTC.

The genes are TRBV7-8 and TRBJ2-7, with D perhaps TRBD2 (6 bases). This CDR3 spans 14 amino acids. The germline gives CDR1 SGHVS, CDR2 FQNEAQ. Trimming pared 0 bases from V and 3 bases from J, leaving 9 bases between. In DNA form, the CDR3 reads TGTGCCAGCAGCTTAGCGTCGGAGGGCTACGAGCAGTACTTC. Translated: CASSLASEGYEQYF.

This clonotype came up many times. V and J are TRBV29-1 and TRBJ1-2, with D perhaps matching TRBD1 (5 bases). The CDR3 extends over 12 amino acids. Trimming took off 3 bases at V and 3 bases at J, with 8 bases between the two ends. Germline CDR1 is SQVTM and CDR2 is ANQGSEA. CDR3 DNA sequence: TGCAGCGTTGATGCAGGGTACTATGGCTACACCTTC. Amino acids: CSVDAGYYGYTF.

The sample holds many counts of this clonotype. The J gene is TRBJ1-5, the V gene TRBV12-3 or TRBV12-4; 7 bases line up with TRBD1. This CDR3 comprises 15 residues. The trim removed 4 bases at V and 9 bases at J, leaving 12 bases unmatched. CDR3 sequence: CASSWSGGGSGPQHF. As DNA, the CDR3 is TGTGCCAGCAGTTGGTCAGGGGGGGGGAGCGGGCCCCAGCATTTT.

This clonotype turned up a few times. V and J are TRBV6-5 and TRBJ1-4, with D possibly matching TRBD1 (5 bases). Between the trimmed V and J ends, which lost 4 bases and 1 base, there was a span of 13 bases. CDR3 length: 16 residues. Germline CDR1 MNHEY, CDR2 SVGAGI. The CDR3 spells CASSSLRGLTNEKLFF. For the CDR3, the DNA is TGTGCCAGCAGTTCCCTCCGGGGCTTAACTAATGAAAAACTGTTTTTT.

This chain connects TRBV7-9 to TRBJ2-3, with TRBD1 matching over 8 bases. Germline V lookup: CDR1 SEHNR, CDR2 FQNEAQ (reference sequence). Trimming at V came to 1 base and at J to 0 bases, leaving 9 bases not matched to a gene. The CDR3 sequence is 18 residues long. CDR3 bases: TGTGCCAGCAGCTTAGATCCGGCAGGGGGCAAGAGCACAGATACGCAGTATTTT. It encodes CASSLDPAGGKSTDTQYF.

This chain joins TRBV28 and TRBJ2-1; TRBD2 aligns across 9 bases. The CDR3 is made up of 14 amino acids. V trimming: 2 bases; J trimming: 9 bases; junction bases outside the gene matches: 5. Germline V gene lookup returns CDR1 MDHEN and CDR2 SYDVKM. The CDR3 spells CASSLPSGRSEQFF. The CDR3 coding sequence is TGTGCCAGCAGTTTACCCAGCGGGAGGTCTGAGCAGTTCTTC.